The entry that follows covers one T cell receptor (beta chain) sequence. V shed 5 bases and J shed 4 bases, with 18 bases lying between them. CDR3 size: 16 residues. Germline lookup yields CDR1 MDHEN and CDR2 SYDVKM. The assay was immunoSEQ multiplex PCR, and TCRdb's table has in-frame clones only and misses some. The profile shows some 200,000 clones, 75% to 85% of them singletons. Separate from the approximately 700-subject first cohort was the roughly 130-subject validation cohort, to which the donors belonged. These data are taken from a study of cytomegalovirus exposure and HLA in healthy donors.

Sequencing was done on a sample of PBMCs. V and J are TRBV28 and TRBJ1-5, with D unclear. The sequence derives from a woman younger than 45 in good health and CMV-seropositive. CDR3 protein: CASSPGFGRENQPQHF. The CDR3 bases are TGTGCCAGCAGTCCTGGGTTCGGACGGGAAAATCAGCCCCAGCATTTT. Full variable domain (missing parts from reference TRBV28 and TRBJ1-5): DVKVTQSSRYLVKRTGEKVFLECVQDMDHENMFWYRQDPGLGLRLIYFSYDVKMKEKGDIPEGYSVSREKKERFSLILESASTNQTSMYLCASSPGFGRENQPQHFGDGTRLSIL.